A selection of T cell receptor beta chains follows, all from one sample in a study of cytotoxic CD8 clonotypes in ibrutinib-treated CLL. Some clones are missing from TCRdb's copy, which holds only in-frame ones; the method was immunoSEQ multiplex PCR. The sample includes more than 9,000 clones, less than 80% of them seen just once. Sequencing was performed on PBMCs, taken before ibrutinib treatment. These receptors were taken from a human donor with chronic lymphocytic leukemia. Both conserved end residues are part of each CDR3. D genes are given only for firm matches. The size field is filled for only some rows; it gives once, few, many or a size class.

TRBV28	TRBJ2-3	-	-	TGTGCCAGCAGTTTGCCAGGGGAGTCAGATACGCAGTATTTT	CASSLPGESDTQYF
TRBV2	TRBJ1-1	-	-	TGTGCCAGCAAGGTCGGGGGGCCCACTGAAGCTTTCTTT	CASKVGGPTEAFF
TRBV7-9	TRBJ2-7	-	-	TGTGCCAGCAGCTTGGAATACGAGCAGTACTTC	CASSLEYEQYF
TRBV6-5	TRBJ2-3	-	-	TGTGCCAGCAGCCAGTTGGGGGGTGATACGCAGTATTTT	CASSQLGGDTQYF
TRBV27	TRBJ1-1	-	-	TGTGCCAGCATTAACGTGGGGTTGAACACTGAAGCTTTCTTT	CASINVGLNTEAFF
TRBV18	TRBJ1-5	-	-	TGTGCCAGCTCAAGAGGAGTCAATCAGCCCCAGCATTTT	CASSRGVNQPQHF
TRBV6-5	TRBJ2-1	-	-	TGTGCCAGCACCACGGGGAATGAGCAGTTCTTC	CASTTGNEQFF
TRBV7-3	TRBJ2-1	-	TRBD2	TGTGCCAGCACATTAGAGGCCCAGCGGGGGGGCAATGAGCAGTTCTTC	CASTLEAQRGGNEQFF
TRBV11-2	TRBJ2-5	-	TRBD2	TGTGCCAGCAGCTTCCCTCCATCGGGGGGGCGGCAAGAGACCCAGTACTTC	CASSFPPSGGRQETQYF
TRBV5-5	TRBJ1-1	-	-	TGTGCCAGCAGCCCCGCAGGGTGGAACACTGAAGCTTTCTTT	CASSPAGWNTEAFF
TRBV19	TRBJ1-5	-	TRBD1	TGTGCCAGTAGCAACGACAGGGGGCGCGCTCAGCCCCAGCATTTT	CASSNDRGRAQPQHF
TRBV7-2	TRBJ2-5	-	-	TGTGCCAGCGCTGGAAATTGGAAGGCGGAGACCCAGTACTTC	CASAGNWKAETQYF
TRBV18	TRBJ2-7	large	TRBD2	TGTGCCAGCTCACCAGGTACTTCGGCGGGGGGCCCCTCCTACGAGCAGTACTTC	CASSPGTSAGGPSYEQYF
TRBV18	TRBJ1-5	-	-	TGTGCCAGCTCACCACCGGGCAGGCAGCCCCAGCATTTT	CASSPPGRQPQHF
TRBV19	TRBJ2-3	-	TRBD2	TGTGCCAGTAGTATAGATCGGGCTAGCGGGCCACAAGATACGCAGTATTTT	CASSIDRASGPQDTQYF
TRBV7-8	TRBJ1-5	few	TRBD1	TGTGCCAGCAGCTTGGACAGGGTTAGTCAGCCCCAGCATTTT	CASSLDRVSQPQHF
TRBV7-3	TRBJ2-7	-	TRBD1	TGTGCCAGCAGCTTATTCGGGACAGGGTCCTACGAGCAGTACTTC	CASSLFGTGSYEQYF
TRBV25-1	TRBJ2-3	-	-	TGTGCCAGCAACCCCGGCGGCGTAGATACGCAGTATTTT	CASNPGGVDTQYF
TRBV9	TRBJ2-5	-	TRBD2	TGTGCCAGCAGCGTAGACGGAGCGGGGGGTGAGACCCAGTACTTC	CASSVDGAGGETQYF
TRBV13	TRBJ2-7	once	-	TGTGCCAGCAGCTTACTGTACGAGCAGTACTTC	CASSLLYEQYF
TRBV5-1	TRBJ2-7	-	-	TGCGCCAGCAGCTTGGATGGAGGGGGCGCCGAGCAGTACTTC	CASSLDGGGAEQYF
TRBV10-3	TRBJ2-3	-	-	TGTGCCATCAGTGGGGGCCAGGGGACAGATACGCAGTATTTT	CAISGGQGTDTQYF
TRBV5-6	TRBJ2-3	-	-	TGTGCCAGCAGCTTGGTCCAGGGGTACACAGATACGCAGTATTTT	CASSLVQGYTDTQYF
TRBV9	TRBJ2-7	-	-	TGTGCCAGCAGCGTGGCGGGGGACATAACCTACGAGCAGTACTTC	CASSVAGDITYEQYF